This entry lists 2 T cell receptor beta chains sequenced from one sample in a study of shared clonotypes between healthy human individuals. Libraries were prepared by immunoSEQ multiplex PCR; TCRdb keeps only in-frame clonotypes and omits some of them. Here the sample spans millions of clones, approximately 94% being singletons. Positive CCR7 selection of CD45RO-negative cells yielded the naive CD8 cells, and terminally differentiated effector memory CD45RA+ cells were excluded. Sequenced: naive CD8+ T cells sorted from blood. Source of these receptors: a man aged 18 to 30 in good health.

As to this clone: The sample contains more than one DNA sequence encoding this CDR3. This rearrangement joins TRBV30 to TRBJ2-1; possible D gene TRBD2, 5 bases. The CDR3 runs to 12 residues. CDR1 is GTSNPN and CDR2 is SVGIG in the germline V gene (reference sequence). V lost 0 bases and J 10 bases, leaving 10 bases between the germline ends. CDR3 DNA: TGTGCCTGGAGTGTACTGGGCGGGGAGCAGTTCTTC. Protein: CAWSVLGGEQFF.

The genes are TRBV6-1 and TRBJ2-3, with D uncertain. The ends were cut back, 6 bases at V and 2 bases at J, with 6 bases in the middle. The CDR3 has 12 residues. Germline lookup yields CDR1 MNHNS and CDR2 SASEGT. CDR3 nucleotides: TGTGCCAGCAGGGGGTACACAGATACGCAGTATTTT. Its protein is CASRGYTDTQYF.